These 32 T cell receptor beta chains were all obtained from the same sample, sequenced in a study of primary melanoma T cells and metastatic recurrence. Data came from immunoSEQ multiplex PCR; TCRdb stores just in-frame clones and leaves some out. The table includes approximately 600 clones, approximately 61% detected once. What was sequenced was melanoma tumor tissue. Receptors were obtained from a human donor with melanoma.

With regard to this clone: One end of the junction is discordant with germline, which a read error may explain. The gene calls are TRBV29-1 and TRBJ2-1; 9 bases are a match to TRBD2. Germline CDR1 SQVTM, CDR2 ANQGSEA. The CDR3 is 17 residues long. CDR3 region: CSVVLLAGTSSYNEQFF. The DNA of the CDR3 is TGCAGCGTTGTCTTACTAGCGGGCACCAGCTCCTATAATGAGCAGTTCTTC.

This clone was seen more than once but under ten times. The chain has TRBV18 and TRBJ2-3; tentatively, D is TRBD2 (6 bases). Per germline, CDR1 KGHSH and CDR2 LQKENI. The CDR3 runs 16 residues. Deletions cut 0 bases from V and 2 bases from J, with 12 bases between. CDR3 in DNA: TGTGCCAGCTCACCACCCTTAGCGGCTGTCACAGATACGCAGTATTTT. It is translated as CASSPPLAAVTDTQYF.

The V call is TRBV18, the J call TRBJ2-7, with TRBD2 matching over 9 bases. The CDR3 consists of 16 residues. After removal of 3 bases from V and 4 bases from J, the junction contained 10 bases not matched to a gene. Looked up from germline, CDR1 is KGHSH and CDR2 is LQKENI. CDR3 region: CASSPALAGRRYEQYF. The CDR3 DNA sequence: TGTGCCAGCTCACCGGCGCTAGCGGGAAGAAGGTACGAGCAGTACTTC.

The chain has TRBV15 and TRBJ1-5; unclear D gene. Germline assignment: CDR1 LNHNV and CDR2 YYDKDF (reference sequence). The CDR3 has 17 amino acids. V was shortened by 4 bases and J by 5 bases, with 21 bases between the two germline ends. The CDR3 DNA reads TGTGCCACCAGCATTGTACATCACCTCGGGTCTCATCAGCCCCAGCATTTT. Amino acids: CATSIVHHLGSHQPQHF.

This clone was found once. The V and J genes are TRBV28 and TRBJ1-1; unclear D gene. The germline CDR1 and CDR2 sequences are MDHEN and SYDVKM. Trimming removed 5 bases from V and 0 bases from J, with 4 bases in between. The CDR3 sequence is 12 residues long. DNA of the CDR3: TGTGCCAGCAGTCTAATGAACACTGAAGCTTTCTTT. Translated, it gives CASSLMNTEAFF.

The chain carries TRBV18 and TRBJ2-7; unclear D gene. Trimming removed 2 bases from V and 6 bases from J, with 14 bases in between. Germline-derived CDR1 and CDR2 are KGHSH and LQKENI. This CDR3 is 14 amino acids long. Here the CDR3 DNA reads TGTGCCAGCTCACCAATACACGGGCGGATCGAGCAGTACTTC. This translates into CASSPIHGRIEQYF.

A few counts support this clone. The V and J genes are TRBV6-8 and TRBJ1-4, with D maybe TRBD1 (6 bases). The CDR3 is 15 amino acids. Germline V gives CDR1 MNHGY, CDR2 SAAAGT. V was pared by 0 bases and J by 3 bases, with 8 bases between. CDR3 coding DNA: TGTGCCAGCAGTTACTCAAGGACAGCTAATGAAAAACTGTTTTTT. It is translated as CASSYSRTANEKLFF.

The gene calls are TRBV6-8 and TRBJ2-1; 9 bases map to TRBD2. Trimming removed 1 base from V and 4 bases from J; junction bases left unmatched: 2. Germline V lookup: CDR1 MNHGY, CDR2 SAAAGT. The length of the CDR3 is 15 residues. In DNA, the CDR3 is TGTGCCAGCAGTTACTGGGCGGGAGGGTACAATGAGCAGTTCTTC. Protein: CASSYWAGGYNEQFF.

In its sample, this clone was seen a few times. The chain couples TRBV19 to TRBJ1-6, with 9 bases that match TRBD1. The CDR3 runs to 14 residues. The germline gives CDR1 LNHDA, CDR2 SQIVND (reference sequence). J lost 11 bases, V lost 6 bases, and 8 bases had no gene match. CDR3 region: CASSLGQGLAPLHF. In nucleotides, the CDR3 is TGTGCCAGTAGCCTGGGACAGGGTCTGGCACCCCTCCACTTT.

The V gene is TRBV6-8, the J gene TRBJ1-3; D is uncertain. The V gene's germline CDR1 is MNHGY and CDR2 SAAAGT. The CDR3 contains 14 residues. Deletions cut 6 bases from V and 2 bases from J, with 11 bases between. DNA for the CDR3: TGTGCCAGCAGCCCGGCATGGACTGGAAACACCATATATTTT. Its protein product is CASSPAWTGNTIYF.

The CDR3 loop is CASSYSTVTYEQYF. CDR3 coding DNA: TGTGCCAGCAGTTACTCTACAGTTACCTACGAGCAGTACTTC. The chain combines TRBV6-8 with TRBJ2-7; D remains unclear. This CDR3 is 14 amino acids long. With 0 bases removed from V and 2 bases from J, the gap between germline ends came to 8 bases. Germline-derived CDR1 and CDR2 are MNHGY and SAAAGT.

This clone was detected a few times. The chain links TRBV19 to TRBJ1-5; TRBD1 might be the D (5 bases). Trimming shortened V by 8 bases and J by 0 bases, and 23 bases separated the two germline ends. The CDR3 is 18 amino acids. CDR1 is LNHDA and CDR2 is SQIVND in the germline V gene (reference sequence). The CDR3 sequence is CASQKWDGRSYSNQPQHF. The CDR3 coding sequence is TGTGCCAGTCAGAAGTGGGACGGCCGCTCCTATAGCAATCAGCCCCAGCATTTT.

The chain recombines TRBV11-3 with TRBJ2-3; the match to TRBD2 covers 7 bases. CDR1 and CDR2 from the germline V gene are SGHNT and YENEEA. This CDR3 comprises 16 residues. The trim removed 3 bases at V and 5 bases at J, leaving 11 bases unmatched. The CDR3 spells CASSLGSGTSQDTQYF. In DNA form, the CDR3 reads TGTGCCAGCAGCTTGGGGAGCGGGACTTCACAAGATACGCAGTATTTT.

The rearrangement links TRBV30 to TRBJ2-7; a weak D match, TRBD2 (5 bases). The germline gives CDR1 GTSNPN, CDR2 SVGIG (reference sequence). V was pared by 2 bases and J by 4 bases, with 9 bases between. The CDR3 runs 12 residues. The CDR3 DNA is TGTGCCTGGAGTCCCTCGGGGTACGAGCAGTACTTC. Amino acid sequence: CAWSPSGYEQYF.

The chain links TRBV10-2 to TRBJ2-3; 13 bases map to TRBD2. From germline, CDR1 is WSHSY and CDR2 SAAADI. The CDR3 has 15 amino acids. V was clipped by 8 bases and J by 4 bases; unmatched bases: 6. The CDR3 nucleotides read TGCGCCAGCGGGACTAGCGGGATTGGCGCAGATACGCAGTATTTT. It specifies CASGTSGIGADTQYF.

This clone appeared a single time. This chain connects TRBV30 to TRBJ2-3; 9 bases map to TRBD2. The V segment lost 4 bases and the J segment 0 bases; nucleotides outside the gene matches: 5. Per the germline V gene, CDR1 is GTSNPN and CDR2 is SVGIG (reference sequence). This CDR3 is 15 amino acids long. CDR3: CAWKVAGASTDTQYF. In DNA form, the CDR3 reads TGTGCCTGGAAAGTAGCGGGAGCTAGCACAGATACGCAGTATTTT. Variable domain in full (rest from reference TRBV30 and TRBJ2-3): SQTIHQWPATLVQPVGSPLSLECTVEGTSNPNLYWYRQAAGRGLQLLFYSVGIGQISSEVPQNLSASRPQDRQFILSSKKLLLSDSGFYLCAWKVAGASTDTQYFGPGTRLTVL.

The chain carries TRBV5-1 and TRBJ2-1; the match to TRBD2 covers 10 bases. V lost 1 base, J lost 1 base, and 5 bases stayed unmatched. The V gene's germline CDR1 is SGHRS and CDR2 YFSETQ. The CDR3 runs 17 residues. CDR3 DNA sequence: TGCGCCAGCAGCTTGTTTCTAGCGGGAGAATCCTACAATGAGCAGTTCTTC. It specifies CASSLFLAGESYNEQFF. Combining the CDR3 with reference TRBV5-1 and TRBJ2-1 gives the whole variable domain KAGVTQTPRYLIKTRGQQVTLSCSPISGHRSVSWYQQTPGQGLQFLFEYFSETQRNKGNFPGRFSGRQFSNSRSEMNVSTLELGDSALYLCASSLFLAGESYNEQFFGPGTRLTVL.

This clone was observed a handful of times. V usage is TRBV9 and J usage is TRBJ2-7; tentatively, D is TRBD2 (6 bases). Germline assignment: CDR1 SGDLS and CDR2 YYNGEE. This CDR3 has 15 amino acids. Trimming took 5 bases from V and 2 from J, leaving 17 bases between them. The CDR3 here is CASSEHLARTYEQYF. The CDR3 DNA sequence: TGTGCCAGCAGTGAACACCTAGCGAGGACCTACGAGCAGTACTTC.

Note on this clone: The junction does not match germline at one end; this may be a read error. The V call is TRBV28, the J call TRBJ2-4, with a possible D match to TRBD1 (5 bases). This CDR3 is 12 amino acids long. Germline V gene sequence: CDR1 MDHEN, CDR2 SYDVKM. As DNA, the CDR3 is TGTGCCAGCAGTTTGACTCGACAGACCAGATTCTTC. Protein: CASSLTRQTRFF. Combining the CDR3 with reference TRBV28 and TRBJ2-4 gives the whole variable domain DVKVTQSSRYLVKRTGEKVFLECVQDMDHENMFWYRQDPGLGLRLIYFSYDVKMKEKGDIPEGYSVSREKKERFSLILESASTNQTSMYLCASSLTRQTRFFGAGTRLSVL.

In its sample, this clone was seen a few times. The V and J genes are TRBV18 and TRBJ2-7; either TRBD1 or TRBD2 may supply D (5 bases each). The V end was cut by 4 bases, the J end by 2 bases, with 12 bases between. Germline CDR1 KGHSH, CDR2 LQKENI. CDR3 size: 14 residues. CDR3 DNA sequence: TGTGCCAGCTCACAGCCGGGACGGACCTACGAGCAGTACTTC. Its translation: CASSQPGRTYEQYF.

Here the CDR3 reads CASSLGAGWGETQYF. In DNA, the CDR3 is TGTGCCAGCAGCTTAGGGGCAGGGTGGGGAGAGACCCAGTACTTC. This chain connects TRBV11-3 to TRBJ2-5; D possibly corresponds to TRBD1 (5 bases). The CDR3 is 15 amino acids. V lost 1 base and J lost 4, with 13 bases in between. Germline CDR1 and CDR2: SGHNT and YENEEA.

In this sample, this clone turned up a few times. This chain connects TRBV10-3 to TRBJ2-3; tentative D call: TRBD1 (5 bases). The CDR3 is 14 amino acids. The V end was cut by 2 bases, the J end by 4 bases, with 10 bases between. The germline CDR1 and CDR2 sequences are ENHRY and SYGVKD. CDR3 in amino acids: CAISERGEADTQYF. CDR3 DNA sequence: TGTGCCATCAGTGAGAGGGGCGAGGCAGATACGCAGTATTTT.

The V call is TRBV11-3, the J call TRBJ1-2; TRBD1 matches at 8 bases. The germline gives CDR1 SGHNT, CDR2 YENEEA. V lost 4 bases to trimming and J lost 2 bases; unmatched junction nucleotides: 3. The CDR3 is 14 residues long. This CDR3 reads CASSSRQGNYGYTF. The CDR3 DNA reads TGTGCCAGCAGCTCCCGACAGGGGAACTATGGCTACACCTTC.

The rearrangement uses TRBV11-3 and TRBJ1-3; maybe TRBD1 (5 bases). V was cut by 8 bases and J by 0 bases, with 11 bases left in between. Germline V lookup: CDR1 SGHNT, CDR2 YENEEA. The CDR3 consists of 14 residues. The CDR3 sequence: CASARDPSGNTIYF. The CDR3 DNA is TGTGCCAGCGCAAGGGACCCCTCTGGAAACACCATATATTTT.

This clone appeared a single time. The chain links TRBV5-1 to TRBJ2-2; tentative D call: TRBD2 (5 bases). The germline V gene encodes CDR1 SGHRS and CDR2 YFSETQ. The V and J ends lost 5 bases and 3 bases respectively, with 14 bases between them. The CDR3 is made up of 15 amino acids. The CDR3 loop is CASRLTQRDTGELFF. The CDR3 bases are TGCGCCAGCAGATTAACCCAGAGGGACACCGGGGAGCTGTTTTTT.

The DNA of the CDR3 is TGTGCCAGCAGTTCCGTTCGAGGTGCTGGAAACACCATATATTTT. It translates to CASSSVRGAGNTIYF. This chain joins TRBV6-8 and TRBJ1-3; unclear D gene. The CDR3 runs 15 residues. V shed 4 bases and J shed 2 bases, with 12 bases lying between them. The V gene's germline CDR1 is MNHGY and CDR2 SAAAGT.

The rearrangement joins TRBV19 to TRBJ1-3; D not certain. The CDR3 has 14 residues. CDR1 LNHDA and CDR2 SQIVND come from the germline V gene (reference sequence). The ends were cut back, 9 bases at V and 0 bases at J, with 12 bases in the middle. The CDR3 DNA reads TGTGCCAGCCACTCTAGCCGCTCTGGAAACACCATATATTTT. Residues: CASHSSRSGNTIYF.

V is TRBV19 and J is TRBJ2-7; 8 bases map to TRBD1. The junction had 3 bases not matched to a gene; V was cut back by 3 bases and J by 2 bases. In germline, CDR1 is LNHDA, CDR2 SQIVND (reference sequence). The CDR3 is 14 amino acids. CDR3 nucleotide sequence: TGTGCCAGTAGTATCCCGGACAGGGCCTACGAGCAGTACTTC. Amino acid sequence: CASSIPDRAYEQYF.

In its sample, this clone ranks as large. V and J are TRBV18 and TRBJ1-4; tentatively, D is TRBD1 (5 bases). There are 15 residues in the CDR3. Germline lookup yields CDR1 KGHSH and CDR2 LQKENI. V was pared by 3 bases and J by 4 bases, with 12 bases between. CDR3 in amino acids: CASSPRQPYNEKLFF. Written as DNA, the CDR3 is TGTGCCAGCTCACCTCGACAGCCTTATAATGAAAAACTGTTTTTT.

As DNA, the CDR3 is TGTGCCAGCAGACGCATAATACTAGGGGATACGCAGTATTTT. Protein product: CASRRIILGDTQYF. This sequence joins TRBV6-8 and TRBJ2-3, with TRBD2 as a possible D gene (5 bases). Germline values: CDR1 MNHGY, CDR2 SAAAGT. CDR3 length: 14 residues. Trimming left V 6 bases short and J 6 bases short, with 16 bases between.

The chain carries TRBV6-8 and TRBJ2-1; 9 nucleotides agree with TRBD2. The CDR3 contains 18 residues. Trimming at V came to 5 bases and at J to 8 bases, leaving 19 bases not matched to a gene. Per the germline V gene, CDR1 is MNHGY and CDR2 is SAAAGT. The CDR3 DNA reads TGTGCCAGCAGTGATTCCCCCACTTTAGCGGGAGCAATCGATGAGCAGTTCTTC. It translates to CASSDSPTLAGAIDEQFF.

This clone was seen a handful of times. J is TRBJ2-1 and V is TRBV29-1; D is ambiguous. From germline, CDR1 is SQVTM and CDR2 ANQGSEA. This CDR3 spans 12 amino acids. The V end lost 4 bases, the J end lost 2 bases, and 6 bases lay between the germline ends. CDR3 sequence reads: CSVAPTYNEQFF. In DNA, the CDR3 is TGCAGCGTTGCACCGACCTACAATGAGCAGTTCTTC.